The clone carrying this T cell receptor beta chain was observed a handful of times. The data are from a study of graft-versus-host responses after intestinal transplantation. Overall study: Recipients were given multivisceral, liver-intestinal, or isolated intestinal transplants. Study-wide results and caveats: Circulating GvH clone levels at their peak were associated with HvG declines (early post-transplant). GvH clones turned up in recipient marrow; some had shown up first in ileum or blood.

Plated together were some 200,000 CFSE-labeled responder cells and some 200,000 irradiated, violet-dye-labeled stimulator cells. Profiled with immunoSEQ multiplex PCR; TCRdb holds only in-frame clones, not every one. This table has about 7,800 clones, roughly 30% appearing once. This sample comprised alloreactive CD8+ T cells from a mixed lymphocyte reaction culture, obtained before intestinal transplant. Subset here: CFSE-low proliferating T cells sorted from roughly 6-day pre-transplant mixed lymphocyte reaction (GvH or HvG direction). The TCR comes from a human patient who received an intestinal transplant.

In DNA form, the CDR3 reads TGTGCCTGGAGTGTACTCGGGGGAACCACTGAAGCTTTCTTT. Protein product: CAWSVLGGTTEAFF. This chain connects TRBV30 to TRBJ1-1; D possibly corresponds to TRBD1 (5 bases). This CDR3 is 14 amino acids long. Germline CDR1 GTSNPN, CDR2 SVGIG (reference sequence). The V end was cut by 0 bases, the J end by 4 bases, with 12 bases between.